This TCR beta chain was sequenced in a study of T cell repertoires in cytomegalovirus infection. Study context: Public TCR beta signatures indicated both CMV infection and matching HLA type. Study outcomes and limitations: Ex vivo responses were dominated by HLA-C-restricted CMV-specific TCR beta clonotypes.

This clonotype was seen ten or more times. Its cognate antigen is unknown. TCRdb used MiXCR to reprocess the reads, holding one entry per CDR3 protein. The profile shows about 76,000 distinct CDR3 sequences, 3.7% of them singletons. Trimming stripped 0 bases from V and 4 bases from J, with 6 bases between. This CDR3 is built from 13 residues. The germline gives CDR1 SGHTA, CDR2 FQGNSA. This TCR came from a human donor in good health (CMV status not recorded). Some clones in this sample may be carry-over from other donors' samples. The gene calls are TRBV7-2 and TRBJ1-1; weak D call: TRBD1 (5 bases). Sequencing input: PBMCs. The CDR3: CASSLAGVTEAFF. Written as DNA, the CDR3 is TGTGCCAGCAGCTTAGCAGGGGTCACTGAAGCTTTCTTT.